Shown below are 10 T cell receptor beta chains from a single sample sequenced in a study of long-term antiretroviral therapy in people with HIV. The run of the v3.0 immunoSEQ assay was at survey level. The repertoire was sequenced with immunoSEQ multiplex PCR; TCRdb's copy has only in-frame clones and lacks some. The sample lists 32,000 or so clones, 70% to 90% seen once, with roughly 9% in the top ten. The starting material was unsorted PBMCs, obtained 3.2 years before starting antiretroviral therapy. The receptors were sampled from a man in his fifties or sixties with HIV.

The rearrangement links TRBV27 to TRBJ2-1; 7 bases align to TRBD1. V was clipped by 3 bases and J by 5 bases; unmatched bases: 4. Germline loops: CDR1 MNHEY, CDR2 SMNVEV (reference sequence). The length of the CDR3 is 14 residues. CDR3 in amino acids: CASSFWDRDNEQFF. For the CDR3, the DNA is TGTGCCAGCAGTTTCTGGGACAGAGACAATGAGCAGTTCTTC.

The rearrangement joins TRBV7-9 to TRBJ2-7; 8 bases line up with TRBD1. In germline, CDR1 is SEHNR, CDR2 FQNEAQ (reference sequence). The CDR3 runs to 16 residues. Trimming removed 0 bases from V and 2 bases from J; junction bases left unmatched: 6. CDR3 residues: CASSLAHGTGPYEQYF. CDR3 DNA: TGTGCCAGCAGCTTAGCTCACGGGACAGGCCCCTACGAGCAGTACTTC.

V and J are TRBV7-2 and TRBJ2-3; D not resolved. The CDR3 totals 14 residues. V was trimmed by 1 base and J by 7 bases, leaving 12 bases between them. Germline values: CDR1 SGHTA, CDR2 FQGNSA. This CDR3 reads CASSLGYRGNTQYF. The DNA of the CDR3 is TGTGCCAGCAGCTTAGGGTATCGCGGAAATACGCAGTATTTT. The full variable domain, rest sourced from reference TRBV7-2 and TRBJ2-3, is GAGVSQSPSNKVTEKGKDVELRCDPISGHTALYWYRQSLGQGLEFLIYFQGNSAPDKSGLPSDRFSAERTGGSVSTLTIQRTQQEDSAVYLCASSLGYRGNTQYFGPGTRLTVL.

V and J are TRBV2 and TRBJ2-3, with 7 nucleotides matching TRBD1. Germline CDR1 and CDR2: SNHLY and FYNNEI. This CDR3 has 14 residues. After removal of 10 bases from V and 6 bases from J, the junction contained 13 bases not matched to a gene. CDR3 residues: CANAKGTVFDTQYF. DNA for the CDR3: TGTGCCAACGCAAAAGGGACAGTCTTTGATACGCAGTATTTT.

The V gene is TRBV13, the J gene TRBJ1-6; D might be TRBD1 (5 bases). Looked up from germline, CDR1 is PRHDT and CDR2 is FYEKMQ (reference sequence). The CDR3 consists of 15 residues. Trimming shortened V by 0 bases and J by 8 bases, and 11 bases separated the two germline ends. CDR3 sequence (DNA): TGTGCCAGCAGCTTAGGTTTAGGGGAGGATTCACCCCTCCACTTT. Translation gives CASSLGLGEDSPLHF.

The rearrangement uses TRBV2 and TRBJ1-5; D remains ambiguous. The V gene lost 3 bases and the J gene lost 2 bases, with 8 bases spanning the gap. The CDR3 extends over 14 amino acids. Germline V gives CDR1 SNHLY, CDR2 FYNNEI. DNA of the CDR3: TGTGCCAGCAGTGAGGAAGTCGGCAATCAGCCCCAGCATTTT. Protein product: CASSEEVGNQPQHF.

The V and J genes are TRBV18 and TRBJ1-2, with D tentatively TRBD1 (6 bases). The germline CDR1 and CDR2 sequences are KGHSH and LQKENI. The CDR3 has 13 residues. V was pared by 3 bases and J by 8 bases, with 13 bases between. The CDR3 nucleotides read TGTGCCAGCTCACCCGAAAACAGGGACGGCTACACCTTC. Its protein product is CASSPENRDGYTF. The full variable domain, its missing parts supplied by reference TRBV18 and TRBJ1-2, is NAGVMQNPRHLVRRRGQEARLRCSPMKGHSHVYWYRQLPEEGLKFMVYLQKENIIDESGMPKERFSAEFPKEGPSILRIQQVVRGDSAAYFCASSPENRDGYTFGSGTRLTVV.

The rearrangement uses TRBV19 and TRBJ2-7, with a possible D match to TRBD2 (5 bases). V was cut by 3 bases and J by 0 bases, with 6 bases left in between. The CDR3 loop spans 13 amino acids. CDR1 is LNHDA, CDR2 SQIVND, per germline (reference sequence). The CDR3 loop is CASSIRDSYEQYF. DNA for the CDR3: TGTGCCAGTAGTATCCGGGACTCCTACGAGCAGTACTTC.

This sequence joins TRBV2 and TRBJ2-5; D gene unclear. Trimming stripped 3 bases from V and 2 bases from J, with 10 bases between. This CDR3 has 14 residues. The germline CDR1 and CDR2 sequences are SNHLY and FYNNEI. In DNA, the CDR3 is TGTGCCAGCAGTGACATTTCGACTCAAGAGACCCAGTACTTC. It specifies CASSDISTQETQYF.

The chain is built from TRBV15 and TRBJ2-7; D possibly corresponds to TRBD2 (5 bases). Germline CDR1 is LNHNV and CDR2 is YYDKDF (reference sequence). This CDR3 spans 13 amino acids. V lost 6 bases, J lost 4 bases, and 13 bases lay in between. The CDR3 sequence is CATRGSGPYEQYF. The DNA of the CDR3 is TGTGCCACCAGAGGGAGCGGTCCTTACGAGCAGTACTTC.